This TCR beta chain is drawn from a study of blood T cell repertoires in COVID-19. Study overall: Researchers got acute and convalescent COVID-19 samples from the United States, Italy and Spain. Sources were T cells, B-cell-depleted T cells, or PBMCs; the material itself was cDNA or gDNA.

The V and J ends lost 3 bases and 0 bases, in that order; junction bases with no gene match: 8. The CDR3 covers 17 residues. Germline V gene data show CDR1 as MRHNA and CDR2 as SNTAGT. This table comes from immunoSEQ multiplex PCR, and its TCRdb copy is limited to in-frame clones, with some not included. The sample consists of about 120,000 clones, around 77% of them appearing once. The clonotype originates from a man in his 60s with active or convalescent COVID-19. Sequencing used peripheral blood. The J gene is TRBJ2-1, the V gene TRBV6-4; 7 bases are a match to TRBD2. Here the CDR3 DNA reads TGTGCCAGCAGTGAATCCCCCGGGGGGAGCTCCTACAATGAGCAGTTCTTC. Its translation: CASSESPGGSSYNEQFF.